Below are 5 T cell receptor beta chains sequenced from a single sample in a study of CD8 T cells in ankylosing spondylitis. TCRdb reanalysed the 5' RACE reads using MiXCR and keeps one entry per CDR3 protein. This table holds about 90,000 distinct CDR3 sequences, around 8.3% found once. The study, taken as a whole, reports: Blood from ankylosing spondylitis patients appeared to carry a characteristic roughly 8-variant TCR beta motif.

No antigen has been identified for these receptors. Source material: blood, either unsorted or a sorted T cell fraction (not recorded which). The receptors derive from a male donor with ankylosing spondylitis.

This clonotype came up a few times. The rearrangement joins TRBV7-9 to TRBJ1-1, with 7 bases aligning to TRBD1. The CDR3 runs to 15 residues. Germline trimming cut 3 bases from V and 0 bases from J; bases unmatched to any gene: 4. Germline CDR1 is SEHNR and CDR2 is FQNEAQ (reference sequence). CDR3 DNA: TGTGCCAGCAGCTTCGGAAGGGGGCTGAACACTGAAGCTTTCTTT. Residues: CASSFGRGLNTEAFF.

This clonotype was observed a few times. The V and J genes are TRBV18 and TRBJ1-2, with D possibly being TRBD1 (5 bases). The V end was cut by 2 bases, the J end by 0 bases, with 7 bases between. Per germline, CDR1 KGHSH and CDR2 LQKENI. The CDR3 covers 14 residues. The DNA of the CDR3 is TGTGCCAGCTCACCATCGGACACTAACTATGGCTACACCTTC. Translating it yields CASSPSDTNYGYTF.

A word on this clonotype: A read error is possible here, since a much larger clone lies one base away. The rearrangement joins TRBV12-3 or TRBV12-4 to TRBJ2-1; D uncertain. The CDR3 extends over 15 amino acids. Between the trimmed V and J ends, which lost 5 bases and 2 bases, there was a span of 13 bases. CDR3: CASSPLSDPYNEQFF. The CDR3 region has the DNA TGTGCCAGCAGTCCACTATCCGACCCCTACAATGAGCAGTTCTTC.

There are many counts of this clonotype. The rearrangement uses TRBV12-3 or TRBV12-4 and TRBJ2-3, with TRBD1 identical over 7 bases. There are 16 residues in the CDR3. V lost 1 base and J lost 0; bases outside the gene matches: 4. CDR3 DNA sequence: TGTGCCAGCAGTTTAGGTCCAGGGGGAAGCACAGATACGCAGTATTTT. This gives the protein CASSLGPGGSTDTQYF.

This clonotype has a handful of counts. The chain links TRBV27 to TRBJ1-6, with D tentatively TRBD1 (6 bases). Deletions cut 7 bases from V and 7 bases from J, with 20 bases between. The CDR3 is 16 residues long. Germline lookup yields CDR1 MNHEY and CDR2 SMNVEV (reference sequence). CDR3 bases: TGTGCCAGCAAAAAGTTCCACAGGGAGTTGAATTCACCCCTCCACTTT. Amino acids: CASKKFHRELNSPLHF.